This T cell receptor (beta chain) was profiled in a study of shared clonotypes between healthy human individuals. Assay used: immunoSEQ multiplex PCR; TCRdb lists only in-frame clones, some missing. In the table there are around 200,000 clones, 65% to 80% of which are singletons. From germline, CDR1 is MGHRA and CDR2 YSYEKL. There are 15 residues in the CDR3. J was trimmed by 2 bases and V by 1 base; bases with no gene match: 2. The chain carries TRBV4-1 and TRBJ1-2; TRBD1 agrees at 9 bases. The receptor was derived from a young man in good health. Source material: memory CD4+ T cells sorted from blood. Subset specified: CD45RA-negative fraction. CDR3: CASSQGDRGNYGYTF. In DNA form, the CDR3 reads TGCGCCAGCAGCCAAGGTGACAGGGGGAACTATGGCTACACCTTC.